The 23 T cell receptor beta chains below were found in one sample sequenced in a study of blood T cell repertoires in COVID-19. Only in-frame clones appear in the TCRdb table, and some are missing; sequencing was by immunoSEQ multiplex PCR. The top ten hold roughly 3.9% of the sample, which has about 350,000 clones, approximately 90% seen once. Sequencing was done on a sample of peripheral blood. The receptors stem from a woman aged 55 to 70 with COVID-19, enrolled during active disease.

V is TRBV6-1 and J is TRBJ2-3, with 8 bases lining up with TRBD2. Per the germline V gene, CDR1 is MNHNS and CDR2 is SASEGT. V gave up 0 bases and J gave up 5 bases; unmatched junction bases: 13. The CDR3 extends over 18 amino acids. This CDR3 is CASSEARVAGGALDTQYF. The CDR3 nucleotides are TGTGCCAGCAGTGAAGCGCGGGTGGCGGGGGGAGCCCTAGATACGCAGTATTTT.

This clone was seen a single time. V gene TRBV6-5 combines with J gene TRBJ1-2; D not certain. V lost 0 bases and J 8 bases, leaving 10 bases between the germline ends. The CDR3 loop spans 13 amino acids. Germline CDR1 and CDR2: MNHEY and SVGAGI. This CDR3 reads CASSYSGAWGYTF. The DNA for the CDR3 is TGTGCCAGCAGTTACTCGGGCGCCTGGGGCTACACCTTC.

V and J are TRBV24-1 and TRBJ2-7; D ambiguous. The CDR3 runs 15 residues. V was shortened by 4 bases and J by 2 bases, with 14 bases between the two germline ends. CDR1 and CDR2 (germline): KGHDR, SFDVKD. CDR3 in amino acids: CATSDPGQVTYEQYF. CDR3 coding DNA: TGTGCCACCAGTGACCCCGGTCAGGTAACCTACGAGCAGTACTTC.

The chain's CDR3 is CASRILAGQPQHF. The CDR3, as DNA: TGTGCCAGCAGGATCCTGGCGGGTCAGCCCCAGCATTTT. The rearrangement uses TRBV12-3 or TRBV12-4 and TRBJ1-5; no clear D. The germline V and J ends were trimmed by 6 bases and 6 bases, with 12 bases remaining between them. The CDR3 totals 13 residues.

The chain uses TRBV5-1 and TRBJ2-1; 11 bases are shared with TRBD2. The germline V gene has CDR1 SGHRS and CDR2 YFSETQ. CDR3 length: 15 amino acids. V was clipped by 4 bases and J by 5 bases; unmatched bases: 5. This CDR3 reads CASSLASGGNNEQFF. DNA for the CDR3: TGCGCCAGCAGCCTTGCTAGCGGGGGGAACAATGAGCAGTTCTTC.

The chain combines TRBV11-2 with TRBJ2-4; TRBD1 matches 7 bases. The CDR3 consists of 15 residues. V dropped 4 bases and J dropped 7; count of bases not matched to a gene: 10. CDR1 SGHAT and CDR2 FQNNGV come from the germline V gene. The DNA of the CDR3 is TGTGCCAGCAGCTCGGTAGGGGGCGTCGGGAACATTCAGTACTTC. Amino acid sequence: CASSSVGGVGNIQYF.

This rearrangement joins TRBV7-9 to TRBJ2-1, with 8 positions matching TRBD1. The CDR3 length is 14 residues. CDR1 and CDR2 from the germline V gene are SEHNR and FQNEAQ (reference sequence). Unmatched junction bases numbered 9, after V lost 7 bases and J lost 7 bases. In nucleotides, the CDR3 is TGTGCCAGCAACGCTCGGACAGGGAAGAATGAGCAGTTCTTC. Translating it yields CASNARTGKNEQFF.

J is TRBJ2-5 and V is TRBV7-9, with a tentative D call TRBD2 (5 bases). Germline V lookup: CDR1 SEHNR, CDR2 FQNEAQ (reference sequence). The CDR3 runs 15 residues. With 5 bases removed from V and 5 bases from J, the gap between germline ends came to 18 bases. This CDR3 reads CASSRPRTRRETQYF. CDR3 in DNA: TGTGCCAGCAGCCGACCTAGGACGCGGAGGGAGACCCAGTACTTC. The variable domain in full, completed from reference TRBV7-9 and TRBJ2-5, reads DTGVSQNPRHKITKRGQNVTFRCDPISEHNRLYWYRQTLGQGPEFLTYFQNEAQLEKSRLLSDRFSAERPKGSFSTLEIQRTEQGDSAMYLCASSRPRTRRETQYFGPGTRLLVL.

The V and J genes are TRBV6-5 and TRBJ2-7, with 8 bases identical to TRBD1. Germline values: CDR1 MNHEY, CDR2 SVGAGI. The CDR3 extends over 13 amino acids. V lost 6 bases and J lost 0; bases outside the gene matches: 1. CDR3 amino acids: CASSGTGSYEQYF. The CDR3 DNA reads TGTGCCAGCAGCGGGACAGGCTCCTACGAGCAGTACTTC.

V is TRBV18 and J is TRBJ2-3; 8 bases map to TRBD1. The CDR3 consists of 16 residues. Trimming cost V 2 bases and J 4 bases; bases outside gene matches: 8. Germline assignment: CDR1 KGHSH and CDR2 LQKENI. CDR3 DNA: TGTGCCAGCTCACCATTCACAGGGGGTGGATCAGATACGCAGTATTTT. This sequence encodes CASSPFTGGGSDTQYF.

This clone appeared once. The genes are TRBV5-1 and TRBJ2-5; TRBD1 aligns across 8 bases. Per germline, CDR1 SGHRS and CDR2 YFSETQ. V shed 7 bases and J 0 bases; nucleotides not matched to a gene: 11. This CDR3 is built from 16 residues. CDR3 in DNA: TGCGCCAGCCAGCCTTTGGACAGGGCGTACCAAGAGACCCAGTACTTC. Translation: CASQPLDRAYQETQYF.

This chain joins TRBV10-1 and TRBJ1-5, with 8 bases aligning to TRBD1. CDR1 is WNHNN, CDR2 SYGVQD, per germline (reference sequence). This CDR3 contains 14 residues. The V segment lost 4 bases and the J segment 2 bases; nucleotides outside the gene matches: 1. DNA of the CDR3: TGCGCCAGCAGTGCAGGGGGCGGCAATCAGCCCCAGCATTTT. This sequence encodes CASSAGGGNQPQHF.

This chain joins TRBV25-1 and TRBJ1-1, with no clear D. The germline CDR1 and CDR2 sequences are MGHDK and SYGVNS. The CDR3 loop spans 13 amino acids. V gave up 8 bases and J gave up 4 bases, with 14 bases separating them. The CDR3 DNA follows: TGTGCCAGCTCTCGAGCCGTCGGCACTGAAGCTTTCTTT. It encodes CASSRAVGTEAFF. The whole variable domain, filled in from reference TRBV25-1 and TRBJ1-1, reads EADIYQTPRYLVIGTGKKITLECSQTMGHDKMYWYQQDPGMELHLIHYSYGVNSTEKGDLSSESTVSRIRTEHFPLTLESARPSHTSQYLCASSRAVGTEAFFGQGTRLTVV.

V gene TRBV19 combines with J gene TRBJ2-3; 11 nucleotides agree with TRBD2. Germline V gene sequence: CDR1 LNHDA, CDR2 SQIVND (reference sequence). The V segment lost 5 bases and the J segment 2 bases; nucleotides outside the gene matches: 6. CDR3 length equals 16 residues. The CDR3 loop is CASSPGTSGYTDTQYF. The CDR3 DNA reads as TGTGCCAGTAGTCCTGGGACTAGCGGATACACAGATACGCAGTATTTT.

The J gene is TRBJ2-1, the V gene TRBV2; a weak D match, TRBD1 (6 bases). The CDR3 is 14 amino acids. V was trimmed by 6 bases and J by 5 bases, leaving 14 bases between them. Germline loops: CDR1 SNHLY, CDR2 FYNNEI. The chain's CDR3 is CASRTGTTHNEQFF. The CDR3 DNA reads as TGTGCCAGCAGGACCGGGACAACACACAATGAGCAGTTCTTC. Together with reference TRBV2 and TRBJ2-1, the CDR3 gives the full variable domain: EPEVTQTPSHQVTQMGQEVILRCVPISNHLYFYWYRQILGQKVEFLVSFYNNEISEKSEIFDDQFSVERPDGSNFTLKIRSTKLEDSAMYFCASRTGTTHNEQFFGPGTRLTVL.

This clone was seen once. J is TRBJ2-3 and V is TRBV27; TRBD2 matches at 14 bases. CDR1 and CDR2 (germline): MNHEY, SMNVEV (reference sequence). The CDR3 extends over 19 amino acids. J was trimmed by 0 bases and V by 5 bases; bases with no gene match: 10. CDR3 region: CASSPKAGLAGVSTDTQYF. The CDR3 DNA sequence: TGTGCCAGCAGTCCCAAAGCGGGACTAGCGGGGGTAAGCACAGATACGCAGTATTTT.

This clone was picked up one time. J is TRBJ1-3 and V is TRBV12-3 or TRBV12-4; no reliable D call. V was clipped by 6 bases and J by 2 bases, with 8 bases between them. The CDR3 loop spans 13 amino acids. CDR3 DNA: TGTGCCAGCAGCCGTCTAACTGGAAACACCATATATTTT. It specifies CASSRLTGNTIYF.

The J gene is TRBJ1-1, the V gene TRBV28; tentative D call: TRBD1 (5 bases). The germline V gene encodes CDR1 MDHEN and CDR2 SYDVKM. Trimming took off 8 bases at V and 4 bases at J, with 17 bases between the two ends. The CDR3 is made up of 14 amino acids. The CDR3 loop is CASSPPWGGTEAFF. The DNA of the CDR3 is TGTGCCAGCTCCCCCCCCTGGGGGGGCACTGAAGCTTTCTTT.

The genes are TRBV3-1 (or the pseudogene TRBV3-2) and TRBJ1-2; D ambiguous. CDR1 is LGHDT and CDR2 is YNNKEL in the germline V gene (reference sequence). Trimming pared 4 bases from V and 7 bases from J, leaving 22 bases between. CDR3 length: 16 residues. The CDR3 reads CASSPTWSPTSSGYTF. The CDR3 DNA is TGTGCCAGCAGCCCGACATGGAGTCCCACTAGCTCTGGCTACACCTTC.

V is TRBV19 and J is TRBJ1-2, with D possibly matching TRBD1 (5 bases). The CDR3 covers 14 residues. CDR1 LNHDA and CDR2 SQIVND come from the germline V gene (reference sequence). Between the trimmed V and J ends, which lost 3 bases and 7 bases, there was a span of 15 bases. This CDR3 is CASSMDLPGGGYTF. CDR3 in DNA: TGTGCCAGTAGTATGGATCTCCCCGGGGGTGGCTACACCTTC.

This chain uses TRBV11-2 with TRBJ1-3; D remains unclear. The CDR3 has 20 residues. Trimming removed 0 bases at V and 2 bases at J, with 23 bases between. Germline-derived CDR1 and CDR2 are SGHAT and FQNNGV. The CDR3 DNA sequence: TGTGCCAGCAGCTTAGATTCGGCCGGGATCCCACTTAAGGCTGGAAACACCATATATTTT. Protein: CASSLDSAGIPLKAGNTIYF.

The chain links TRBV5-1 to TRBJ1-6; tentative D call: TRBD1 (6 bases). CDR1 is SGHRS and CDR2 is YFSETQ in the germline V gene. The CDR3 totals 17 residues. Trimming took 2 bases from V and 6 from J, leaving 18 bases between them. CDR3 DNA: TGCGCCAGCAGCTTATATCAGGGTGGGGGCGGTAATTCACCCCTCCACTTT. Translated, it gives CASSLYQGGGGNSPLHF. The whole variable domain, filled in from reference TRBV5-1 and TRBJ1-6, reads KAGVTQTPRYLIKTRGQQVTLSCSPISGHRSVSWYQQTPGQGLQFLFEYFSETQRNKGNFPGRFSGRQFSNSRSEMNVSTLELGDSALYLCASSLYQGGGGNSPLHFGNGTRLTVT.

The chain has TRBV6-5 and TRBJ1-6, with D tentatively TRBD1 (5 bases). Trimming shortened V by 6 bases and J by 4 bases, and 13 bases separated the two germline ends. The CDR3 is 15 amino acids. Germline-derived CDR1 and CDR2 are MNHEY and SVGAGI. The CDR3 bases are TGTGCCAGCAGCAGGACACTACTTTATAATTCACCCCTCCACTTT. It translates to CASSRTLLYNSPLHF.